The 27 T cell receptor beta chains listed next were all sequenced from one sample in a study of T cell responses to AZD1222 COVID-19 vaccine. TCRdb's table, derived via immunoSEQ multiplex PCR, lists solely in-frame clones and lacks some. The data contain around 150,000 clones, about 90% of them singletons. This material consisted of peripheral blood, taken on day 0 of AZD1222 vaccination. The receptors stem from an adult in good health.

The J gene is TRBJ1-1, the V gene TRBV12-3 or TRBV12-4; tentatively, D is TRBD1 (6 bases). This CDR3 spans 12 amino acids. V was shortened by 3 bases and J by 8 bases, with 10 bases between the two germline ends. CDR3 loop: CASSFLTGEAFF. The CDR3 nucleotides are TGTGCCAGCAGTTTCTTAACAGGGGAAGCTTTCTTT.

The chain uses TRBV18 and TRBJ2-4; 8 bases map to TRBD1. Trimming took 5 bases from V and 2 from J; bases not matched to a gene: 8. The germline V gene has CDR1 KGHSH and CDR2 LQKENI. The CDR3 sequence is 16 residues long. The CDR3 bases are TGTGCCAGCTCAAAGGACAGGGTCTCAACCAAAAACATTCAGTACTTC. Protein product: CASSKDRVSTKNIQYF.

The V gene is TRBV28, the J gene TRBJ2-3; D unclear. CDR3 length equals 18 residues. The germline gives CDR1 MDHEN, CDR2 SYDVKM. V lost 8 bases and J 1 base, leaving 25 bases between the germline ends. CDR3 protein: CASGKPWLFLSGTDTQYF. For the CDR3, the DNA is TGTGCCAGCGGTAAGCCCTGGTTGTTTTTATCGGGCACAGATACGCAGTATTTT.

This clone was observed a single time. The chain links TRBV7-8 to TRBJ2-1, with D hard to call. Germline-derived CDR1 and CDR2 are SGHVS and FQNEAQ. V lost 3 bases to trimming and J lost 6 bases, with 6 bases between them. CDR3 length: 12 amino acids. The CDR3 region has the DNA TGTGCCAGCAGCTTCGGTGTCAATGAGCAGTTCTTC. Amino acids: CASSFGVNEQFF.

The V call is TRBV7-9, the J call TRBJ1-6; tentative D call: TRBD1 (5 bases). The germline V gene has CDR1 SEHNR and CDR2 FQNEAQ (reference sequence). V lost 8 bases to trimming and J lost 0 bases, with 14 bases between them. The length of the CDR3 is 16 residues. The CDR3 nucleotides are TGTGCCAGCCTACCCCAGGGCAGCTCCTATAATTCACCCCTCCACTTT. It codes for CASLPQGSSYNSPLHF.

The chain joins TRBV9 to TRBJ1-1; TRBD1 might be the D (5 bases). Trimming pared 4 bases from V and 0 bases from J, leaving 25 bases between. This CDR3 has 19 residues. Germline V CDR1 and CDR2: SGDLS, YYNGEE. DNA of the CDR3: TGTGCCAGCAGCACCCCCGTAAAAGACAGAAGAACCATGAACACTGAAGCTTTCTTT. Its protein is CASSTPVKDRRTMNTEAFF. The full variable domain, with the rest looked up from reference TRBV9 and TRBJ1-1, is DSGVTQTPKHLITATGQRVTLRCSPRSGDLSVYWYQQSLDQGLQFLIQYYNGEERAKGNILERFSAQQFPDLHSELNLSSLELGDSALYFCASSTPVKDRRTMNTEAFFGQGTRLTVV.

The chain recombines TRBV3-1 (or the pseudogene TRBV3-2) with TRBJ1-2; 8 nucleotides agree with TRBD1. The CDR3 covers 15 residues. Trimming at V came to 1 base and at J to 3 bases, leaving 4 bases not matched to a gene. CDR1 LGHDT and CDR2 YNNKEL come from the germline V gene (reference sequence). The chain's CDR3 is CASSQVDRAHYGYTF. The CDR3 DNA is TGTGCCAGCAGCCAAGTGGACAGGGCTCACTATGGCTACACCTTC.

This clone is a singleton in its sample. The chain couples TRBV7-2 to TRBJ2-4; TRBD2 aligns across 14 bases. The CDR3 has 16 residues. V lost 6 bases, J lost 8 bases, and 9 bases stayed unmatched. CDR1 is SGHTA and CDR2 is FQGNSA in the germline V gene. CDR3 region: CASSRGLAGAQDIQYF. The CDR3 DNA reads TGTGCCAGCAGTCGGGGACTAGCGGGGGCCCAAGACATTCAGTACTTC.

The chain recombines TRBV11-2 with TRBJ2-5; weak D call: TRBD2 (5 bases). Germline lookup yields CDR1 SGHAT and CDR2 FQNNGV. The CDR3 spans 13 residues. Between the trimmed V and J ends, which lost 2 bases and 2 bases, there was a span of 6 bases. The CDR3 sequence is CASSLRGQETQYF. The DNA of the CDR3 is TGTGCCAGCAGCTTAAGAGGGCAAGAGACCCAGTACTTC.

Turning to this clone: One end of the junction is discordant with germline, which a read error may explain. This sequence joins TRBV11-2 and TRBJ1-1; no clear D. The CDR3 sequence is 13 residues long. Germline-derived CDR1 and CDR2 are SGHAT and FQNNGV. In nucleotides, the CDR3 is TGTGCCAGCAGCCCCAGAGTGAACAGTGAAGCTTTCTTT. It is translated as CASSPRVNSEAFF.

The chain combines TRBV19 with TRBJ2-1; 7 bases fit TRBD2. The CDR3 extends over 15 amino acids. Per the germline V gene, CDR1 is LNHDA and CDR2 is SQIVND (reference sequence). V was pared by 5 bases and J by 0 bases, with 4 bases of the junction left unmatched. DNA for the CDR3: TGTGCCAGTAGTGGCAGCGGGACCTCCTACAATGAGCAGTTCTTC. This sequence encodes CASSGSGTSYNEQFF.

This CDR3 is CASSSNAGSQGEQFF. The CDR3 nucleotides read TGTGCCAGCAGCTCAAATGCCGGGAGCCAAGGAGAGCAGTTCTTC. J is TRBJ2-1 and V is TRBV7-2; a possible D gene is TRBD2 (6 bases). V was shortened by 4 bases and J by 10 bases, with 20 bases between the two germline ends. CDR3 size: 15 residues. The V gene's germline CDR1 is SGHTA and CDR2 FQGNSA.

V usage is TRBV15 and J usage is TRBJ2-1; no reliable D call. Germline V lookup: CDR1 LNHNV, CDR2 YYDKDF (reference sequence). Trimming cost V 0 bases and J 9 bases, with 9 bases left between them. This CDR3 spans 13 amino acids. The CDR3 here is CATSRDRLTEQFF. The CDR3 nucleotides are TGTGCCACCAGCAGAGATCGGCTAACTGAGCAGTTCTTC.

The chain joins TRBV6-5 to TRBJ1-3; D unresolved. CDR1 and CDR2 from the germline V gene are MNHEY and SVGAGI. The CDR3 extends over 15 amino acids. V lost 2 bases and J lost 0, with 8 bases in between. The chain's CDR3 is CASSYRAASGNTIYF. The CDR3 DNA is TGTGCCAGCAGTTACCGGGCAGCCTCTGGAAACACCATATATTTT.

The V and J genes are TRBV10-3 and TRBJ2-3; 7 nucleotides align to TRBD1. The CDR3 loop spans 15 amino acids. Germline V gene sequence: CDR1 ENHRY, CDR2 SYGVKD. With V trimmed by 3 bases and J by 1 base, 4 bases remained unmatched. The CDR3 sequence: CAISDRQGGTDTQYF. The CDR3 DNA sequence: TGTGCCATCAGTGATCGACAGGGCGGCACAGATACGCAGTATTTT.

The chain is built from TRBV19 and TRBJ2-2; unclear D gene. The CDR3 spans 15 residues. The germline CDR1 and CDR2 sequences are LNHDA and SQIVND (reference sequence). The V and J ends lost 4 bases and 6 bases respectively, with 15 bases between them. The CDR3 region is CASSTRRSYAGELFF. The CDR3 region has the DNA TGTGCCAGTAGTACCCGTCGGAGTTATGCCGGGGAGCTGTTTTTT.

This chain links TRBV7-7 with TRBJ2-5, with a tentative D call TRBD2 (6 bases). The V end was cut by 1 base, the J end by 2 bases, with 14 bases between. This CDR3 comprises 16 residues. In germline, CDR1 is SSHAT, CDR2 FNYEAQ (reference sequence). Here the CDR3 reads CASSLEGPEGQETQYF. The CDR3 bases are TGTGCCAGCAGCTTAGAAGGTCCGGAGGGTCAAGAGACCCAGTACTTC.

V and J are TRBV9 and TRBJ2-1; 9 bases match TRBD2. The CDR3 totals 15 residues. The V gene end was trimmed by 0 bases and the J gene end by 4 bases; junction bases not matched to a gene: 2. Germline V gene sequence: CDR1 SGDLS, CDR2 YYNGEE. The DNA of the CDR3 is TGTGCCAGCAGCGTAGCTAGCGGGGCTTACAATGAGCAGTTCTTC. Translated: CASSVASGAYNEQFF.

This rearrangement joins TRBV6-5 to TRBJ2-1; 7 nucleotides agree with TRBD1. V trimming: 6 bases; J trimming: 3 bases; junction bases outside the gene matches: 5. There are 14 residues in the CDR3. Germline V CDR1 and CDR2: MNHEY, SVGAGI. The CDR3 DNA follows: TGTGCCAGCAGGCCGGGACAGTTCTACAATGAGCAGTTCTTC. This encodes CASRPGQFYNEQFF.

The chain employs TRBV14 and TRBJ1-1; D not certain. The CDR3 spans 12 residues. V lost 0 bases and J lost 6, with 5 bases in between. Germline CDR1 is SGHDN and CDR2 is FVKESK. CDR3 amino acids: CASSQEGSEAFF. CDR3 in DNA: TGTGCCAGCAGCCAAGAGGGTTCTGAAGCTTTCTTT.

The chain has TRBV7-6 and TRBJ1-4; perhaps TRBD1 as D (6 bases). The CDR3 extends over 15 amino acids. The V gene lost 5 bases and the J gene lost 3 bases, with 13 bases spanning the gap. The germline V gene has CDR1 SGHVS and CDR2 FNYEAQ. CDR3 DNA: TGTGCCAGCAGCCGCACGGACAGCCCTAATGAAAAACTGTTTTTT. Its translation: CASSRTDSPNEKLFF.

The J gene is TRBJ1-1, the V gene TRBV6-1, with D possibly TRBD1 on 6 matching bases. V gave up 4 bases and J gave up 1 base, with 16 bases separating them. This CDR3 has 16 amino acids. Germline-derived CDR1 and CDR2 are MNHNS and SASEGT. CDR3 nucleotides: TGTGCCAGCAGTGCTTCCCTAGGACAGAGGAACACTGAAGCTTTCTTT. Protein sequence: CASSASLGQRNTEAFF.

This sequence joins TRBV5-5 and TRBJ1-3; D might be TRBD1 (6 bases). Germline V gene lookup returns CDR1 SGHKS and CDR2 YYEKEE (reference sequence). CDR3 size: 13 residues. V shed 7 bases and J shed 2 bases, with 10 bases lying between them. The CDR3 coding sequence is TGTGCCAGCTTTCGGGGGCCTGGAAACACCATATATTTT. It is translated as CASFRGPGNTIYF. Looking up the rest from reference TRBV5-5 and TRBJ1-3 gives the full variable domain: DAGVTQSPTHLIKTRGQQVTLRCSPISGHKSVSWYQQVLGQGPQFIFQYYEKEERGRGNFPDRFSARQFPNYSSELNVNALLLGDSALYLCASFRGPGNTIYFGEGSWLTVV.

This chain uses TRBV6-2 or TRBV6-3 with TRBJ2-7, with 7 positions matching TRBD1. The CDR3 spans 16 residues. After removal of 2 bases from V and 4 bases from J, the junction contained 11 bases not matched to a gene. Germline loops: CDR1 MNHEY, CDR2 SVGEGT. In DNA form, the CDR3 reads TGTGCCAGCAGTTACCCAACAGACAGGGTAGCATACGAGCAGTACTTC. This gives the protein CASSYPTDRVAYEQYF.

The CDR3 spells CASSIVGAGTDTQYF. The CDR3 nucleotides are TGCGCCAGCAGCATCGTAGGGGCTGGTACAGATACGCAGTATTTT. V usage is TRBV5-1 and J usage is TRBJ2-3; TRBD1 is a possible D gene (5 bases). The CDR3 contains 15 residues. Germline loops: CDR1 SGHRS, CDR2 YFSETQ. The V gene lost 4 bases and the J gene lost 3 bases, with 15 bases spanning the gap.

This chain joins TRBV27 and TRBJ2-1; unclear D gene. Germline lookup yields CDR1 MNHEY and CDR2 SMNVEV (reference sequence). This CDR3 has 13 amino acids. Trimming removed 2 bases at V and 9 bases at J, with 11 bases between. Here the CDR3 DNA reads TGTGCCAGCAGTTTAGGACCTGGTGGTGAGCAGTTCTTC. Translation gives CASSLGPGGEQFF.

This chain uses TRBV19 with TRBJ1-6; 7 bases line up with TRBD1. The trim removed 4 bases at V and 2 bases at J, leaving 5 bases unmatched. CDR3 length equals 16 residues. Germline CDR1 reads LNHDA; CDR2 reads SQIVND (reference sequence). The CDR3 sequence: CASSTLTGAYNSPLHF. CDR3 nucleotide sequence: TGTGCCAGTAGTACCCTCACAGGGGCCTATAATTCACCCCTCCACTTT.